This record covers a single TCR beta chain. These data are taken from a study of blood T cell repertoires in COVID-19. Study as a whole: Specimens from acute and convalescent COVID-19 originated in the United States, Italy and Spain. T cells, B-cell-depleted T cells, or PBMCs provided the cDNA or gDNA that served as material.

CDR3 length: 14 residues. V was cut by 1 base and J by 0 bases, with 7 bases left in between. Germline CDR1 and CDR2: SNHLY and FYNNEI. Here immunoSEQ multiplex PCR was the method, and the copy in TCRdb shows in-frame clones only, minus some. This table holds roughly 140,000 clones, around four fifths found once. This clonotype originated in a man between 45 and 60 years old who had recovered from COVID-19. V usage is TRBV2 and J usage is TRBJ2-7; TRBD1 might be the D (6 bases). What was sequenced was PBMCs or T cells enriched from blood (not recorded which). Here the CDR3 reads CASSEGDISYEQYF. As DNA, the CDR3 is TGTGCCAGCAGTGAAGGGGACATCTCCTACGAGCAGTACTTC.